The 19 T cell receptor beta chains listed next were all sequenced from one sample in a study of graft-versus-host responses after intestinal transplantation. TCRdb's copy holds only in-frame clones and misses some; the assay was immunoSEQ multiplex PCR. The table has about 47,000 clones, 85% to 95% seen once. This specimen was PBMCs, taken about 790 days after a first intestinal transplant, on the day of a second. The receptor set was obtained from a human patient who received an intestinal transplant, so some T cells may come from the graft donor.

This chain links TRBV28 with TRBJ1-4, with a possible D match to TRBD1 (5 bases). The germline V gene encodes CDR1 MDHEN and CDR2 SYDVKM. The V and J ends lost 4 bases and 5 bases respectively, with 17 bases between them. CDR3 length equals 16 residues. The chain's CDR3 is CASSSPGGLQNEKLFF. The CDR3 bases are TGTGCCAGCAGTTCCCCTGGGGGTTTACAAAATGAAAAACTGTTTTTT.

V is TRBV7-3 and J is TRBJ2-5, with D tentatively TRBD1 (5 bases). Trimming removed 3 bases from V and 2 bases from J, with 10 bases in between. Germline values: CDR1 SGHTA, CDR2 FQGTGA. The CDR3 has 14 residues. CDR3: CASSLTALQETQYF. The CDR3 DNA reads TGTGCCAGCAGCTTGACAGCGCTACAAGAGACCCAGTACTTC.

The chain employs TRBV5-6 and TRBJ1-1; D unresolved. The V and J ends lost 0 bases and 7 bases respectively, with 7 bases between them. Germline CDR1 is SGHDT and CDR2 is YYEEEE. The CDR3 extends over 12 amino acids. Here the CDR3 reads CASSLVGNEAFF. CDR3 DNA: TGTGCCAGCAGCTTGGTTGGGAATGAAGCTTTCTTT.

The chain uses TRBV4-2 and TRBJ2-3; D ambiguous. From germline, CDR1 is LGHNA and CDR2 YNFKEQ. V dropped 1 base and J dropped 6 bases, with 5 bases sitting between them. CDR3 length: 12 amino acids. The DNA of the CDR3 is TGTGCCAGCAGCCAAGGGGCCGATACGCAGTATTTT. Translating gives CASSQGADTQYF.

The rearrangement joins TRBV9 to TRBJ2-7; the D is unclear. Germline V lookup: CDR1 SGDLS, CDR2 YYNGEE. This CDR3 has 11 residues. Trimming took off 0 bases at V and 3 bases at J, with 1 base between the two ends. The CDR3 spells CASSVGYEQYF. The DNA of the CDR3 is TGTGCCAGCAGCGTAGGCTACGAGCAGTACTTC.

The CDR3 region has the DNA TGCGCCAGCAGCCAAGGATCAGGGGATTCACCCCTCCACTTT. Translation: CASSQGSGDSPLHF. J is TRBJ1-6 and V is TRBV4-1, with a possible D match to TRBD1 (6 bases). The germline V gene encodes CDR1 MGHRA and CDR2 YSYEKL. Trimming took off 1 base at V and 8 bases at J, with 9 bases between the two ends. The CDR3 totals 14 residues.

This clone was observed once. The chain carries TRBV7-9 and TRBJ2-5, with 13 bases identical to TRBD2. The V segment lost 1 base and the J segment 4 bases; nucleotides outside the gene matches: 3. The CDR3 consists of 16 residues. Germline lookup yields CDR1 SEHNR and CDR2 FQNEAQ (reference sequence). The CDR3 region has the DNA TGTGCCAGCAGCTTAGTCCGACTAGCGGGAGGAGAGACCCAGTACTTC. This encodes CASSLVRLAGGETQYF.

The genes are TRBV5-4 and TRBJ2-7, with a possible D match to TRBD2 (5 bases). Trimming took 0 bases from V and 4 from J, leaving 14 bases between them. The germline V gene encodes CDR1 SGHNT and CDR2 YYREEE (reference sequence). The CDR3 loop spans 15 amino acids. CDR3 DNA: TGTGCCAGCAGCTTGGGATCGGCAGGACTTTACGAGCAGTACTTC. It encodes CASSLGSAGLYEQYF.

The chain recombines TRBV7-8 with TRBJ1-4; a weak D match, TRBD1 (5 bases). Germline CDR1 SGHVS, CDR2 FQNEAQ. The CDR3 length is 15 residues. Trimming removed 2 bases at V and 8 bases at J, with 15 bases between. This CDR3 is CASSLTQGRNEKLFF. CDR3 DNA sequence: TGTGCCAGCAGCTTAACCCAGGGTCGGAACGAAAAACTGTTTTTT. Full variable domain (rest looked up from reference TRBV7-8 and TRBJ1-4): GAGVSQSPRYKVAKRGQDVALRCDPISGHVSLFWYQQALGQGPEFLTYFQNEAQLDKSGLPSDRFFAERPEGSVSTLKIQRTQQEDSAVYLCASSLTQGRNEKLFFGSGTQLSVL.

The chain is built from TRBV6-5 and TRBJ2-5; D perhaps matches TRBD2 (5 bases). Germline CDR1 is MNHEY and CDR2 is SVGAGI. This CDR3 is 15 amino acids long. Between the trimmed V and J ends, which lost 2 bases and 5 bases, there was a span of 15 bases. CDR3 region: CASSYRVGRGETQYF. Here the CDR3 DNA reads TGTGCCAGCAGTTACCGAGTGGGCCGCGGGGAGACCCAGTACTTC.

The genes are TRBV6-6 and TRBJ2-1; D is undetermined. Germline V lookup: CDR1 MNHNY, CDR2 SVGAGI (reference sequence). The CDR3 consists of 13 residues. Trimming cost V 3 bases and J 2 bases, with 5 bases left between them. DNA for the CDR3: TGTGCCAGCAGTTATACTACCTACAATGAGCAGTTCTTC. This translates into CASSYTTYNEQFF.

The chain recombines TRBV4-1 with TRBJ2-1, with 8 bases identical to TRBD2. Germline V gives CDR1 MGHRA, CDR2 YSYEKL. The CDR3 loop spans 16 amino acids. Unmatched junction bases numbered 7, after V lost 1 base and J lost 5 bases. The CDR3 region has the DNA TGCGCCAGCAGCCAAGCGGGGGCGGGAGGTAACAATGAGCAGTTCTTC. Translating gives CASSQAGAGGNNEQFF.

For this clone: One end of the junction fails to match germline, which may point to a read error. This chain links TRBV7-7 with TRBJ1-1; 7 positions agree with TRBD1. Looked up from germline, CDR1 is SSHAT and CDR2 is FNYEAQ (reference sequence). CDR3 length: 17 amino acids. The CDR3 DNA reads as TGTGCTAGCACCACCGTCCCCGGGACAGCTTTTCCCACTGAAGCTTTCTTT. Protein product: CASTTVPGTAFPTEAFF.

This rearrangement joins TRBV9 to TRBJ2-7; 8 bases are a match to TRBD2. The CDR3 runs to 16 residues. The V gene end was trimmed by 0 bases and the J gene end by 3 bases; junction bases not matched to a gene: 8. In germline, CDR1 is SGDLS, CDR2 YYNGEE. Here the CDR3 DNA reads TGTGCCAGCAGCGTAGAAGGGAGCGGGAGTAGCTACGAGCAGTACTTC. Protein: CASSVEGSGSSYEQYF.

The J gene is TRBJ1-2, the V gene TRBV15; TRBD1 is a possible D gene (5 bases). Germline V gene sequence: CDR1 LNHNV, CDR2 YYDKDF (reference sequence). Trimming removed 3 bases from V and 3 bases from J, with 14 bases in between. The CDR3 is 15 amino acids. Here the CDR3 reads CATSSTVGVDYGYTF. CDR3 DNA: TGTGCCACCAGCAGTACAGTAGGGGTCGACTATGGCTACACCTTC.

This chain links TRBV29-1 with TRBJ2-1, with D tentatively TRBD1 (6 bases). Trimming took 3 bases from V and 4 from J, leaving 13 bases between them. The CDR3 totals 14 residues. Germline CDR1 is SQVTM and CDR2 is ANQGSEA. The CDR3 here is CSVDSDSPYNEQFF. CDR3 sequence (DNA): TGCAGCGTTGACTCGGACAGTCCTTACAATGAGCAGTTCTTC.

The chain combines TRBV19 with TRBJ2-5; D gene uncertain. Germline loops: CDR1 LNHDA, CDR2 SQIVND (reference sequence). Between the trimmed V and J ends, which lost 3 bases and 2 bases, there was a span of 10 bases. The CDR3 runs to 14 residues. The CDR3 spells CASSIRAGQETQYF. CDR3 DNA: TGTGCCAGTAGTATCCGCGCCGGTCAAGAGACCCAGTACTTC. Together with reference TRBV19 and TRBJ2-5, the CDR3 gives the full variable domain: DGGITQSPKYLFRKEGQNVTLSCEQNLNHDAMYWYRQDPGQGLRLIYYSQIVNDFQKGDIAEGYSVSREKKESFPLTVTSAQKNPTAFYLCASSIRAGQETQYFGPGTRLLVL.

CDR3 bases: TGTGCCAGCAGTTACTTTACTAGCTGGGCGGGCAATGAGCAGTTCTTC. Amino acids: CASSYFTSWAGNEQFF. This chain uses TRBV6-5 with TRBJ2-1; maybe TRBD2 (6 bases). The CDR3 is 16 amino acids. Germline-derived CDR1 and CDR2 are MNHEY and SVGAGI. V lost 1 base to trimming and J lost 6 bases, with 16 bases between them.

V and J are TRBV6-5 and TRBJ2-1, with no clear D. The V gene lost 5 bases and the J gene lost 6 bases, with 11 bases spanning the gap. The CDR3 loop spans 13 amino acids. Looked up from germline, CDR1 is MNHEY and CDR2 is SVGAGI. The CDR3 DNA follows: TGTGCCAGCAGTGCCCCATATTCCAATGAGCAGTTCTTC. This translates into CASSAPYSNEQFF.